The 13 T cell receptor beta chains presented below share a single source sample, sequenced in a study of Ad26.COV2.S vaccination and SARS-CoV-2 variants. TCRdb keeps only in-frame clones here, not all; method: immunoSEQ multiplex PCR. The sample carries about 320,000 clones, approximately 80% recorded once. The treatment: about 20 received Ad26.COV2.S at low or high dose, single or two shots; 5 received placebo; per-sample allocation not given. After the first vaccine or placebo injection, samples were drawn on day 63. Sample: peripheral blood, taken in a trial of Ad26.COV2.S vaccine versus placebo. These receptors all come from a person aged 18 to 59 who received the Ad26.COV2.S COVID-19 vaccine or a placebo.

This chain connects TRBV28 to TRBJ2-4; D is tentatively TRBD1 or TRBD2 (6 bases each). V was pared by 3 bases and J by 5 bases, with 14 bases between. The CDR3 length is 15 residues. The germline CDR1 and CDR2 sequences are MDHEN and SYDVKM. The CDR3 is CASSFWGAQQNIQYF. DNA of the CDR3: TGTGCCAGCAGTTTCTGGGGGGCGCAACAAAACATTCAGTACTTC.

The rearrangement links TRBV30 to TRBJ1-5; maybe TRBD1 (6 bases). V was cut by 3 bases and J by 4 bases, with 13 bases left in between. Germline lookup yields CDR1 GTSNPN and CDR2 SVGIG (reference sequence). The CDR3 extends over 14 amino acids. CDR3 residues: CAWRPRGGNQPQHF. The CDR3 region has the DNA TGTGCCTGGAGGCCGAGGGGGGGGAATCAGCCCCAGCATTTT.

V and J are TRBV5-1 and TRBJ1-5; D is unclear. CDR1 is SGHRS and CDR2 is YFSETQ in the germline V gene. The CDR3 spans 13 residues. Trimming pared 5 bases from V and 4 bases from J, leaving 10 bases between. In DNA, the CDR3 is TGCGCCAGCAGGGCGACTACAAATCAGCCCCAGCATTTT. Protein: CASRATTNQPQHF.

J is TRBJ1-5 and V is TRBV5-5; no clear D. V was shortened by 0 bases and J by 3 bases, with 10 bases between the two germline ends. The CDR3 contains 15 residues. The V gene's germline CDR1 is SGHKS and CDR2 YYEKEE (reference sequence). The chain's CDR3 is CASSLESPPNQPQHF. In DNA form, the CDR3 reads TGTGCCAGCAGCTTGGAGTCACCCCCCAATCAGCCCCAGCATTTT.

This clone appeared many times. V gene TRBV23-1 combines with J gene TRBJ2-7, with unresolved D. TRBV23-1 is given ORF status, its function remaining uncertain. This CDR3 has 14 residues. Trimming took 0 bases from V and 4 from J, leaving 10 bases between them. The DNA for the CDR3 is TGCGCCAGCAGTCAATCTCAGGTTTGGTACGAGCAGTACTTC. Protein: CASSQSQVWYEQYF.

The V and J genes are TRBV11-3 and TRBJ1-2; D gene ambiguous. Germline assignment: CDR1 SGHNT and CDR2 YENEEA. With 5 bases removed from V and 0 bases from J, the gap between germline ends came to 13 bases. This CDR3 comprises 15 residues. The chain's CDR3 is CASSAGSSANYGYTF. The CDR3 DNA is TGTGCCAGCAGCGCCGGGAGCTCCGCTAACTATGGCTACACCTTC.

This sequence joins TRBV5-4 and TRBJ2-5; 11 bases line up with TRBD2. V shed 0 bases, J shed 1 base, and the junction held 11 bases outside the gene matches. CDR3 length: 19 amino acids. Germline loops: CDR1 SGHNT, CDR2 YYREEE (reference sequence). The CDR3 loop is CASSLAGIAGGASQETQYF. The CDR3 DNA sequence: TGTGCCAGCAGCTTGGCCGGAATAGCGGGGGGGGCCAGCCAAGAGACCCAGTACTTC. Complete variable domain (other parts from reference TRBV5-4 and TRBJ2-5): ETGVTQSPTHLIKTRGQQVTLRCSSQSGHNTVSWYQQALGQGPQFIFQYYREEENGRGNFPPRFSGLQFPNYSSELNVNALELDDSALYLCASSLAGIAGGASQETQYFGPGTRLLVL.

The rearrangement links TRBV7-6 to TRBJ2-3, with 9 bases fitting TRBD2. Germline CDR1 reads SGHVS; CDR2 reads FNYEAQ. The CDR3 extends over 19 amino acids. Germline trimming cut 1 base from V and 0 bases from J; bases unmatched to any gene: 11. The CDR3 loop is CASSLGSSGDLFSTDTQYF. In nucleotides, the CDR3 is TGTGCCAGCAGCTTAGGGTCTAGCGGGGATCTTTTCAGCACAGATACGCAGTATTTT.

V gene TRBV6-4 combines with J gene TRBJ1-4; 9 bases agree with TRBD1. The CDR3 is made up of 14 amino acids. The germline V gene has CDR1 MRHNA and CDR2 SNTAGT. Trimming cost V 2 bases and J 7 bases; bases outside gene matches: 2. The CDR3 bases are TGTGCCAGCAGTGACGGGACAGGGCTTGAAAAACTGTTTTTT. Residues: CASSDGTGLEKLFF.

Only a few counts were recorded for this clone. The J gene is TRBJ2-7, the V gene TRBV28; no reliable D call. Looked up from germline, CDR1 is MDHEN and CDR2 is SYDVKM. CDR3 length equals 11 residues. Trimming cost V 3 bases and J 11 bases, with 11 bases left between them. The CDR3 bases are TGTGCCAGCAGTTTCGAGGCCCTCGAGTACTTC. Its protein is CASSFEALEYF.

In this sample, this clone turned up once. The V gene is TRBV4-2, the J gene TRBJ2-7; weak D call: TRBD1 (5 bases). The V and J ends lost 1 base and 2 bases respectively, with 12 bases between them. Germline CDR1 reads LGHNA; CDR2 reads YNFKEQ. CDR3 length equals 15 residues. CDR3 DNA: TGTGCCAGCAGCCAAGTGTGGGGCTCTACCTACGAGCAGTACTTC. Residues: CASSQVWGSTYEQYF.

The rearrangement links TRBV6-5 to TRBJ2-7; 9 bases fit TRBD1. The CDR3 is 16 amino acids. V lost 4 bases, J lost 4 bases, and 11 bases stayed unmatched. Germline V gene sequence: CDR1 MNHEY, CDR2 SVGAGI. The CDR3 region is CASSSHIGQGKYEQYF. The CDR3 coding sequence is TGTGCCAGCAGTTCTCATATTGGACAGGGGAAGTACGAGCAGTACTTC.

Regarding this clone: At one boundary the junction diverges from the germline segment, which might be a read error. CDR3 loop: CASSQGVGTGYTEQFF. As DNA, the CDR3 is TGTGCCAGCAGCCAAGGGGTGGGGACAGGGTACACTGAGCAGTTCTTC. V gene TRBV3-1 (or the pseudogene TRBV3-2) combines with J gene TRBJ2-1, with TRBD1 identical over 9 bases. Germline assignment: CDR1 LGHDT and CDR2 YNNKEL (reference sequence). CDR3 length: 16 residues.